The 10 T cell receptor beta chains below were found in one sample sequenced in a study of control samples from healthy donors and cancer patients. Here immunoSEQ multiplex PCR was the method, and the copy in TCRdb shows in-frame clones only, minus some. The sample includes about 140,000 clones, 80% to 95% seen only once; the top ten take 3% to 4%. The source material was blood. The receptors stem from a man aged 30-40 years in good health.

The chain employs TRBV7-7 and TRBJ1-1; no reliable D call. The ends were cut back, 5 bases at V and 1 base at J, with 8 bases in the middle. Germline CDR1 reads SSHAT; CDR2 reads FNYEAQ (reference sequence). This CDR3 has 13 residues. Here the CDR3 DNA reads TGTGCCAGCAGCCTAGGACGGAACACTGAAGCTTTCTTT. Amino acid sequence: CASSLGRNTEAFF.

The chain carries TRBV19 and TRBJ1-6; no clear D gene. The germline CDR1 and CDR2 sequences are LNHDA and SQIVND (reference sequence). The length of the CDR3 is 15 residues. V was cut by 3 bases and J by 0 bases, with 6 bases left in between. CDR3 bases: TGTGCCAGTAGTATTGGGAGCTCCTATAATTCACCCCTCCACTTT. This encodes CASSIGSSYNSPLHF.

The chain recombines TRBV7-9 with TRBJ1-1; 9 positions agree with TRBD1. The junction had 3 bases not matched to a gene; V was cut back by 5 bases and J by 5 bases. CDR3 length: 13 amino acids. CDR1 is SEHNR, CDR2 FQNEAQ, per germline (reference sequence). The CDR3 DNA reads as TGTGCCAGCAGCCGACAGGGGGAGACTGAAGCTTTCTTT. It is translated as CASSRQGETEAFF.

The V call is TRBV11-2, the J call TRBJ2-3; D assignment may be TRBD1 or TRBD2 (6 bases each). Germline V gene data show CDR1 as SGHAT and CDR2 as FQNNGV. The CDR3 totals 15 residues. V lost 3 bases and J 0 bases, leaving 10 bases between the germline ends. CDR3 bases: TGTGCCAGCAGCTTGAGGGGGACTAGCACAGATACGCAGTATTTT. Translating gives CASSLRGTSTDTQYF.

In DNA form, the CDR3 reads TGTGCCAGCAGCTTGCAGGACAGGGGGCTCTACTATGGCTACACCTTC. Translation gives CASSLQDRGLYYGYTF. The V and J genes are TRBV5-6 and TRBJ1-2, with 11 positions matching TRBD1. V trimming: 1 base; J trimming: 3 bases; junction bases outside the gene matches: 5. CDR3 length: 16 amino acids. The V gene's germline CDR1 is SGHDT and CDR2 YYEEEE. Looking up the rest from reference TRBV5-6 and TRBJ1-2 gives the full variable domain: DAGVTQSPTHLIKTRGQQVTLRCSPKSGHDTVSWYQQALGQGPQFIFQYYEEEERQRGNFPDRFSGHQFPNYSSELNVNALLLGDSALYLCASSLQDRGLYYGYTFGSGTRLTVV.

This clone came up once. DNA for the CDR3: TGTGCCAGCACCTGGACAGCGAACACTGAAGCTTTCTTT. Its protein is CASTWTANTEAFF. The chain has TRBV19 and TRBJ1-1, with D tentatively TRBD1 (6 bases). The V gene lost 9 bases and the J gene lost 1 base, with 12 bases spanning the gap. CDR1 is LNHDA and CDR2 is SQIVND in the germline V gene (reference sequence). CDR3 length: 13 amino acids.

The chain employs TRBV7-9 and TRBJ1-6, with a possible D match to TRBD1 (5 bases). Germline loops: CDR1 SEHNR, CDR2 FQNEAQ (reference sequence). Between the trimmed V and J ends, which lost 1 base and 9 bases, there was a span of 13 bases. The CDR3 is made up of 15 amino acids. The CDR3 sequence: CASSLVEGRRSPLHF. The CDR3 DNA reads TGTGCCAGCAGCTTAGTGGAGGGGCGCCGTTCACCCCTCCACTTT.

J is TRBJ2-7 and V is TRBV7-3; TRBD2 agrees at 12 bases. Germline V lookup: CDR1 SGHTA, CDR2 FQGTGA. The ends lost 4 bases at V and 8 bases at J; junction bases unmatched: 6. This CDR3 has 14 amino acids. The CDR3 nucleotides are TGTGCCAGCAGCTCCTCTAGCGGGGGGGCCCAGCAGTACTTC. It translates to CASSSSSGGAQQYF.

This clone was found a few times. This rearrangement joins TRBV11-2 to TRBJ2-7; D is undetermined. V lost 4 bases and J 4 bases, leaving 8 bases between the germline ends. Germline V gene lookup returns CDR1 SGHAT and CDR2 FQNNGV. The CDR3 consists of 12 residues. The CDR3 sequence: CASSSSDYEQYF. The DNA for the CDR3 is TGTGCCAGCAGCTCTTCCGATTACGAGCAGTACTTC.

DNA for the CDR3: TGTGCCAGCAGTTACTCCACAGGGGGCGCGTCATATAAGGACACTGAAGCTTTCTTT. Translation: CASSYSTGGASYKDTEAFF. This chain connects TRBV27 to TRBJ1-1; 9 bases map to TRBD1. The length of the CDR3 is 19 residues. V shed 4 bases, J shed 3 bases, and the junction held 18 bases outside the gene matches. Germline V gene sequence: CDR1 MNHEY, CDR2 SMNVEV (reference sequence).